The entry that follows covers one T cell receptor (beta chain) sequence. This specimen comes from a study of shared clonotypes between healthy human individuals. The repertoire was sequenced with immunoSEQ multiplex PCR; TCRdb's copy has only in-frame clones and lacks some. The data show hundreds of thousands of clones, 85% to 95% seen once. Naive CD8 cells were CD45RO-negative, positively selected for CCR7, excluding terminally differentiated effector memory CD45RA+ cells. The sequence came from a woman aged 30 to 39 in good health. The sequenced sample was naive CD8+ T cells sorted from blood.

CDR3 nucleotide sequence: TGTGCCAGTGCCCGACTAGCGGGAGTCTACGAGCAGTACTTC. It specifies CASARLAGVYEQYF. The chain carries TRBV27 and TRBJ2-7; 12 bases are a match to TRBD2. V gave up 9 bases and J gave up 3 bases; unmatched junction bases: 6. This CDR3 is built from 14 residues. CDR1 is MNHEY and CDR2 is SMNVEV in the germline V gene (reference sequence).